This TCR beta chain was recovered during a study of a mutant IDH1 vaccine in newly diagnosed glioma. In the study overall: Averaging approximately 40 years of age, treated patients were about 60% male and approximately 38% female. It was radiotherapy, temozolomide, or both that patients received previously, with most receiving both. Study-level findings and limits: Among all patients, vaccine-induced immune responses occurred in roughly 93%.

Here immunoSEQ multiplex PCR was the method, and the copy in TCRdb shows in-frame clones only, minus some. The sample includes over 75,000 clones, 70% to 90% seen only once; the top ten take approximately 0.6%. This clone was seen just once. As yet, its antigen is unknown. The CDR3 has 15 residues. CDR1 and CDR2 from the germline V gene are LGHNA and YNFKEQ. Trimming removed 0 bases from V and 2 bases from J, with 9 bases in between. Documented time point: baseline, week 1 (first vaccination visit). Documented treatment: pre-vaccination baseline after standard-of-care therapy. J is TRBJ2-3 and V is TRBV4-2; possible D gene TRBD1, 5 bases. This clonotype was obtained from a woman between 45 and 60 years old with glioma. This specimen was PBMCs, taken from a glioma patient treated with radiotherapy, temozolomide or both. CDR3 amino acids: CASSQDRGSTDTQYF. The CDR3 nucleotides are TGTGCCAGCAGCCAAGATAGGGGCTCCACAGATACGCAGTATTTT.